Listed below are T cell receptor beta chains from one sample, sequenced in a study of cytomegalovirus exposure and HLA in healthy donors. Profiling relied on immunoSEQ multiplex PCR, and the TCRdb table lists in-frame clones only, not all of them. The table shows some 220,000 clones, with almost 85% occurring only once. The source material was PBMCs. All receptors derive from a woman in her thirties or forties in good health and CMV-seronegative. CDR3s include the opening cysteine and the closing phenylalanine or tryptophan. Each record gives: CDR3 protein, CDR3 DNA, clone size, J gene, V gene, CDR3 length, D gene. D genes are given only for firm matches. Clone size is stated in some rows and not others, as once, few, many or a class when expanded.

CDR3: CASSPGTGYQPQHF
DNA: TGTGCCAGCAGCCCCGGGACAGGGTACCAGCCCCAGCATTTT
size: .
J: TRBJ1-5
V: TRBV7-3
length: 14
D: TRBD1

CDR3: CASSYTGLTGANVLTF
DNA: TGTGCCAGCAGTTATACAGGTCTGACTGGGGCCAACGTCCTGACTTTC
size: .
J: TRBJ2-6
V: TRBV27
length: 16
D: .

CDR3: CASSRGTGLSYEQYF
DNA: TGTGCCAGCAGCAGAGGGACAGGGCTCTCCTACGAGCAGTACTTC
size: .
J: TRBJ2-7
V: TRBV6-6
length: 15
D: TRBD1

CDR3: CASSSGTPDGYTF
DNA: TGCGCCAGCAGCTCTGGGACACCAGATGGCTACACCTTC
size: .
J: TRBJ1-2
V: TRBV5-1
length: 13
D: .

CDR3: CASSARQTNTEAFF
DNA: TGTGCCAGCAGCGCGAGACAGACGAACACTGAAGCTTTCTTT
size: .
J: TRBJ1-1
V: TRBV9
length: 14
D: .

CDR3: CAISEPDRFYGYTF
DNA: TGTGCCATCAGTGAACCCGACAGGTTCTATGGCTACACCTTC
size: .
J: TRBJ1-2
V: TRBV10-3
length: 14
D: .

CDR3: CASSLAITTGREAFF
DNA: TGCGCCAGCAGCTTGGCCATAACTACCGGCCGCGAAGCTTTCTTT
size: .
J: TRBJ1-1
V: TRBV5-1
length: 15
D: .

CDR3: CASSGGTGAFSGNTIYF
DNA: TGTGCCAGCAGCGGAGGGACAGGGGCTTTCTCTGGAAACACCATATATTTT
size: .
J: TRBJ1-3
V: TRBV9
length: 17
D: TRBD1

CDR3: CASSATGAGNTIYF
DNA: TGTGCCAGCAGTGCGACAGGGGCTGGAAACACCATATATTTT
size: .
J: TRBJ1-3
V: TRBV6-8
length: 14
D: TRBD1

CDR3: CAWSVRRDTGELFF
DNA: TGTGCCTGGAGTGTACGCAGGGACACCGGGGAGCTGTTTTTT
size: .
J: TRBJ2-2
V: TRBV30
length: 14
D: .

CDR3: CASSYLAGGKTGELFF
DNA: TGTGCCAGCAGTTACCTAGCGGGTGGGAAAACCGGGGAGCTGTTTTTT
size: .
J: TRBJ2-2
V: TRBV6-5
length: 16
D: TRBD2

CDR3: CASSPTGYSPETQYF
DNA: TGTGCCAGCAGCCCCACCGGGTATTCCCCAGAGACCCAGTACTTC
size: .
J: TRBJ2-5
V: TRBV6-1
length: 15
D: .

CDR3: CASSQGQMNTEAFF
DNA: TGCGCCAGCAGCCAGGGACAGATGAACACTGAAGCTTTCTTT
size: .
J: TRBJ1-1
V: TRBV4-3
length: 14
D: TRBD1

CDR3: CASSRQGAETQYF
DNA: TGTGCCAGCAGCCGACAGGGGGCGGAGACCCAGTACTTC
size: .
J: TRBJ2-5
V: TRBV11-2
length: 13
D: TRBD1

CDR3: CASSPKGQAYSPLHF
DNA: TGTGCCAGCTCACCAAAGGGACAGGCCTATTCACCCCTCCACTTT
size: .
J: TRBJ1-6
V: TRBV18
length: 15
D: TRBD1

CDR3: CASRLTFATNEKLFF
DNA: TGTGCCAGCAGGTTAACATTTGCAACTAATGAAAAACTGTTTTTT
size: once
J: TRBJ1-4
V: TRBV28
length: 15
D: .

CDR3: CAWQGVGPEAFF
DNA: TGTGCCTGGCAGGGGGTTGGCCCTGAAGCTTTCTTT
size: .
J: TRBJ1-1
V: TRBV30
length: 12
D: TRBD1

CDR3: CASSIGRGGPNEQYF
DNA: TGTGCCAGCAGCATTGGGCGGGGGGGCCCCAACGAGCAGTACTTC
size: few
J: TRBJ2-7
V: TRBV27
length: 15
D: TRBD2

CDR3: CASSYTRTPNEKLFF
DNA: TGTGCCAGCAGTTACACCCGGACTCCTAATGAAAAACTGTTTTTT
size: .
J: TRBJ1-4
V: TRBV6-5
length: 15
D: .

CDR3: CASSQDLQINNEQFF
DNA: TGTGCCAGCAGCCAAGATCTACAGATAAACAATGAGCAGTTCTTC
size: .
J: TRBJ2-1
V: TRBV14
length: 15
D: .